This T cell receptor beta chain was obtained from a study of cytomegalovirus exposure and HLA in healthy donors (dated by TCRdb to 2016 to 2017). Background on the whole study: According to an earlier analysis of a few hundred of the donors, roughly 180 million T cells yielded 90 million to 130 million unique TCR beta sequences and 276 Gb of sequence data. An early release covering approximately 600 HLA-typed donors comprised about 310 gigabases of sequencing data and around 85 million unique TCR sequences. The genetic ancestry cluster associated with self-reported Caucasian donors included about four fifths of the roughly 360 genotyped donors. Every discovery cohort repertoire had been produced on one sequencing platform. Among 398 genotyped donors of the cohort, an average of about 240,000 unique TCR beta nucleotide sequences were sequenced per donor, roughly a sixth of them non-productive. Besides the first cohort of about 730 subjects, a separate validation cohort made up of 120 different subjects was used. To predict cytomegalovirus infection status, the study brought together high-throughput TCR immunosequencing, statistical association of individual TCRs with disease status, and machine learning. Donor age, sex, ethnicity and CMV serostatus were compiled alongside the repertoire data. Class I and class II HLA loci were covered by the typing at four-digit resolution. The aim of the study was to test whether cataloging public T cell receptors could identify signatures of past pathogen exposure. About five DR-DQ haplotypes were treated as single units for association and clustering because of strong linkage in the cohort. A later analysis re-analyzed previously published TCR beta repertoires from about 600 donors and added high-resolution HLA genotyping to study TCR occurrence patterns. An earlier analysis of about 620 of the donors applied high-throughput TCR beta sequencing to assess whether each TCR beta V gene segment acted as functional or pseudogenic. A later genetic analysis used genome-wide SNP genotypes for 398 of the 666 donors, treating that subset as a discovery cohort. The study profiled the T cell repertoires of hundreds of subjects by immunosequencing and related them to cytomegalovirus serostatus. In the later analysis, no new phenotypic data were used to find candidate immune exposures; instead, reliance was placed on TCR beta sequences and their occurrence across donors. Typing coverage varied by locus: roughly 629-630 donors for A, B, C, DRB1 and DQB1; 500 to 550 for DQA1; more than 600 for DPA1; approximately 450 for DPB1.

The library came from the immunoSEQ multiplex PCR assay. For the multiplex PCR, a mixture combining 60 forward primers for TCR Vbeta segments and 13 reverse primers for TCR Jbeta segments was used. A multiplex PCR assay on genomic DNA amplified the CDR3 region of rearranged TCR beta genes. The Illumina HiSeq System was used to sequence the amplified TCR beta libraries as 87-base-pair reads. The published analysis was carried out like this. Across the 700 or so repertoires, a later analysis counted approximately 83 million unique TCR beta chains, roughly 11 million of which were shared by at least two donors. To remove PCR and sequencing errors, raw reads were error-corrected and collapsed into unique sequences using a nearest-neighbor algorithm that merged closely related sequences. CDR3 sequences were aligned to IMGT reference sequences to assign V, D and J gene segments. For a sequence to be retained, a match of at least six nucleotides was required to both a V gene segment and a J gene segment. A rearrangement was called productive if the CDR3 had no stop codons and remained in frame with V and J, and every other rearrangement was called non-productive. CDR3 was defined by IMGT convention, running from the second conserved V-encoded cysteine to the conserved J-encoded phenylalanine. Sequences without an unambiguous match to a single V gene segment were excluded from the earlier analysis of 587 of the donors. An earlier analysis of fewer than 750 of the donors classified V segments as functional when productive rearrangements were above 56.7% and as segregating when the standard deviation between donors was above 5%. A statistical classification framework was built for diagnosing cytomegalovirus status from the catalog of TCR beta chain sequences. In a later analysis, TCR nucleotide sequences were compared against IMGT/GENE-DB human TR gene sequences so that V and J genes could be assigned. In a later analysis, CDR3 sequences and most-parsimonious VDJ recombination scenarios were assigned using the TCRdist pipeline. A later analysis defined each TCR beta chain by its CDR3 amino acid sequence plus V-gene family, and excluded reads lacking a unique V-gene family. To address suspected cross-contamination and a sequencing artifact, a later analysis removed several hundred highly shared, low-generation-probability nucleotide sequences. In a later analysis, a clonal expansion index for each public chain was calculated from normalized within-repertoire ranks of inferred template counts. In a later analysis, generation probabilities were computed with a VDJ recombination model fitted to out-of-frame rearrangements, and the resulting probabilities were checked against IGoR. Hypergeometric tests were used in a later analysis to score TCR-TCR, TCR-HLA and TCR-CMV co-occurrence, with a repertoire-size bias correction applied to the TCR pairs. False discovery rates were estimated in a later analysis by permuting HLA or CMV assignments 20 times. In a later analysis, co-occurring TCRs were grouped using DBSCAN, and TCRdist sequence similarity was added for clustering within HLA-allele-positive subsets. Repertoires with fewer than 30,000 or more than 120,000 public chains, plus five repertoires with anomalous nucleotide sharing, were excluded from co-occurrence clustering. TCRdb limited this immuneACCESS table to in-frame rearrangements with V and J called. A share of clones is missing; checked studies link under half to unresolved V genes, and the rest is unexplained. D and trimming come from the DNA, and the V and J calls and clone size come from that table. The sample data list about 160,000 clones, and around three quarters of these were observed just once. The ten largest clones capture approximately 1.5% of the sample.

Beyond this particular receptor, the publication reports: In an earlier analysis of some 550 of the donors, most TCR beta V segments were observed in productive rearrangements about 90% or about 30% of the time, broadly matching IMGT annotations. In a later analysis, most CMV-associated TCR beta chains were found to appear HLA-restricted, with HLA associations seemingly driven largely by CMV exposure. At a false discovery rate of 0.05, a later analysis linked 16,000 or so TCR beta sequences to specific HLA alleles. A later genetic analysis associated a missense DCLRE1C variant with V-gene and J-gene trimming of TCR beta chains, and an independent cohort replicated the association. It was suggested by the authors that the approach could potentially be generalized to other disease states and immunological phenotypes. Seventeen rarely observed V segments, including chromosome 9 orphons, were excluded from the earlier analysis of approximately 500 of the donors because counts were too low. The classifier was reported to diagnose cytomegalovirus status with high specificity and sensitivity in both the original and validation cohorts. This cohort had only TCR beta chains sequenced, and the lack of alpha or paired-chain data limited which features could be detected. Correlated functional status among segregating V segments might reflect linkage disequilibrium, but an unknown experimental factor could not be ruled out. In a later analysis, HLA-associated TCR beta chains showed more clonal expansion and lower generation probabilities than non-associated chains that were equally common. Assigning TCR associations to individual alleles was difficult when HLA alleles, especially DR and DQ, strongly co-occurred. Across donors, most TCR sequences were observed very rarely, whereas some public TCRs were present in many individuals. According to a later analysis, parvovirus B19, influenza, CMV and Epstein-Barr virus appeared linked to several top co-occurrence clusters. Roughly uniform sequencing depth across donors was assumed in presence/absence analyses, although this assumption may not hold. According to a later analysis, TCR association rates differed among HLA loci, with DRB1 alleles showing the most associated TCRs and HLA-C alleles showing the fewest. According to a later genetic analysis, donors in an Asian-associated ancestry cluster had fewer N-insertions in productive TCRs than the approximately 630-donor mean. A further reported finding was that TCR beta sequences accurately predicted the HLA-A and HLA-B alleles for most subjects in the first cohort. A cluster of highly shared sequence variants was judged likely to be a technical artifact of the sequencing pipeline. The only immune exposure information available for the cohort was CMV serostatus. Because the 87-base-pair reads could not distinguish some IMGT-functional V segments, including TRBV6-2 and TRBV6-3, those segments were excluded. In the study, approximately 150 TCR beta chains were listed as associated with cytomegalovirus. HLA typing was unavailable for some donors at each locus, so association tests used only the typed subset. A few of the identified cytomegalovirus-associated TCR beta chains were confirmed in vitro to be specific for cytomegalovirus antigens.

The cohort consisted of hundreds of healthy bone marrow donors. All cohort members were sampled while nominally healthy, although unrecorded immune exposures were likely present. The donor tested CMV seronegative and was one of the 352 seronegative cohort members. Each donor provided a peripheral blood sample, and peripheral blood mononuclear cells were used for TCR beta sequencing. Genomic DNA extraction from the blood cell samples was performed with the Qiagen DNeasy Blood Extraction Kit. Points on this clone: The antigen it binds to is not known. The input lacks base qualities; no much larger clone sits a single base away.

CDR1 and CDR2 are read off the germline V gene as SGHTA and FQGTGA. Trimming leaves V shorter by 0 bases and J shorter by 5 bases, with the junction holding 2 bases beyond the gene matches. The CDR3 runs 15 amino acids, cysteine and phenylalanine included. The read is trimmed to its CDR3 DNA, 45 bases read in frame from base 1. The source is a man aged 40-50 years in good health and CMV-seronegative. What was sequenced was PBMCs. The V and J genes are TRBV7-3 and TRBJ2-5; 11 central nucleotides agree with TRBD2. The DNA is as follows: TGTGCCAGCAGCTTAACCCGGACTAGCGGGGAGACCCAGTACTTC. Its protein is CASSLTRTSGETQYF.